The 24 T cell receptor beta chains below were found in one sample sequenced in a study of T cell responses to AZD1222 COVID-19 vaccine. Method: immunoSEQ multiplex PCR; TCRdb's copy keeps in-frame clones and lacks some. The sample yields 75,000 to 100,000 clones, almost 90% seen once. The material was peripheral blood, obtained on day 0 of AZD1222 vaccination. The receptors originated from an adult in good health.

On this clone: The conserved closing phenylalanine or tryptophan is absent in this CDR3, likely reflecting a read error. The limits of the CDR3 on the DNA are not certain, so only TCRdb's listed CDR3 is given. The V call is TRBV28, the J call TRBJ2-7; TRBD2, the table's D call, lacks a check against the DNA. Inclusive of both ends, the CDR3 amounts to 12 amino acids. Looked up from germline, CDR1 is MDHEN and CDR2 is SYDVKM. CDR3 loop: CASSSGLAGVIL.

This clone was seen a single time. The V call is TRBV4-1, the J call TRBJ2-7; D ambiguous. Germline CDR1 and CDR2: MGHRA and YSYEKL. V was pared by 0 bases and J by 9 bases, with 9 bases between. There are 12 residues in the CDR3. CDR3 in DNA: TGCGCCAGCAGCCAAGAGCCGCCCGGGCAGTACTTC. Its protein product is CASSQEPPGQYF.

The CDR3 DNA reads as TGTGCCAGCAGCTTAGGGGGCCGAACAACTAATGAAAAACTGTTTTTT. Its translation is CASSLGGRTTNEKLFF. The gene calls are TRBV7-6 and TRBJ1-4, with D possibly being TRBD1 (5 bases). In germline, CDR1 is SGHVS, CDR2 FNYEAQ. The CDR3 sequence is 16 residues long. The V end was cut by 1 base, the J end by 0 bases, with 9 bases between.

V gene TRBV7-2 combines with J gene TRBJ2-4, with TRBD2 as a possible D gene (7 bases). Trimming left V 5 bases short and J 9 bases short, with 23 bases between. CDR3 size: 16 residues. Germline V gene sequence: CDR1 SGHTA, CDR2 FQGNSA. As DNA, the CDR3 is TGTGCCAGCAGCCCCCACTTGGGGGGGCAGTGGAGCATTCAGTACTTC. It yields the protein CASSPHLGGQWSIQYF.

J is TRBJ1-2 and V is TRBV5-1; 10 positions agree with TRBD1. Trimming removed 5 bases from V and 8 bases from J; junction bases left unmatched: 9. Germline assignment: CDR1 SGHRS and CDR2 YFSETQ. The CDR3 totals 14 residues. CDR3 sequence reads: CASSLIGTGDGYTF. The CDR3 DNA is TGCGCCAGCAGTTTGATCGGGACAGGGGACGGCTACACCTTC. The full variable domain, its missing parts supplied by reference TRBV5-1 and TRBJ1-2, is KAGVTQTPRYLIKTRGQQVTLSCSPISGHRSVSWYQQTPGQGLQFLFEYFSETQRNKGNFPGRFSGRQFSNSRSEMNVSTLELGDSALYLCASSLIGTGDGYTFGSGTRLTVV.

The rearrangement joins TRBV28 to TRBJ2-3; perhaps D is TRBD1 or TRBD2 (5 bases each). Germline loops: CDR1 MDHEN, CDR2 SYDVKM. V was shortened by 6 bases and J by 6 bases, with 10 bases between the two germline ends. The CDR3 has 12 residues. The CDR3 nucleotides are TGTGCCAGCAGCCCCGGGACCGATACGCAGTATTTT. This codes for CASSPGTDTQYF.

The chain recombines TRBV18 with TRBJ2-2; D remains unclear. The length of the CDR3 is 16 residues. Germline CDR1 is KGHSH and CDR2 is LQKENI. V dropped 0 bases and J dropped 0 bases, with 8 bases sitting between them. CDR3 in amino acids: CASSPPVPANTGELFF. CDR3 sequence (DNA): TGTGCCAGCTCACCACCGGTGCCAGCGAACACCGGGGAGCTGTTTTTT.

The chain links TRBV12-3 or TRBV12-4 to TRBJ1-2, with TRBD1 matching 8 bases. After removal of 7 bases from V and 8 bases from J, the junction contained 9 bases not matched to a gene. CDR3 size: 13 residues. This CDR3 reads CASTRQGSGGYTF. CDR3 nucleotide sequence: TGTGCCAGCACCCGACAGGGGAGTGGGGGCTACACCTTC.

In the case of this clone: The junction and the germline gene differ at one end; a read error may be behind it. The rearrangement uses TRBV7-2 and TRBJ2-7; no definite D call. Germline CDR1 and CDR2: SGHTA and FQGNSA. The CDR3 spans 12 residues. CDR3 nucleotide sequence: TGTGCCAGCAGCTCCTACTCCTCCGAGCAGTACTTC. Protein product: CASSSYSSEQYF.

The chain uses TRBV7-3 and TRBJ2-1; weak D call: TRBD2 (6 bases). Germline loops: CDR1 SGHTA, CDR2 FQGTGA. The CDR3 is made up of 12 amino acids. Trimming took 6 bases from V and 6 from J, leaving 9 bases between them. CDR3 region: CASSSTSNEQFF. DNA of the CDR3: TGTGCCAGCAGTTCGACTAGCAATGAGCAGTTCTTC.

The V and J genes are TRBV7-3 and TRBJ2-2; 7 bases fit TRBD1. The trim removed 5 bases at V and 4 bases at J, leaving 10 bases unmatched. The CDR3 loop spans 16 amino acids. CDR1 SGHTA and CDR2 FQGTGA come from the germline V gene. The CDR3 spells CASSPIRGQGTGELFF. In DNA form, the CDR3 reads TGTGCCAGCAGCCCTATAAGGGGGCAGGGCACCGGGGAGCTGTTTTTT.

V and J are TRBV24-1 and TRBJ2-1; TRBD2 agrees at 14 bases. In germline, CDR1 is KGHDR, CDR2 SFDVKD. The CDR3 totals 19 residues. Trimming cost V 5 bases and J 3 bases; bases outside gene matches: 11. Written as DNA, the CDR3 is TGTGCCACCAGTGGACCGACTAGCGGGAGGGCCGTTGACTACAATGAGCAGTTCTTC. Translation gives CATSGPTSGRAVDYNEQFF.

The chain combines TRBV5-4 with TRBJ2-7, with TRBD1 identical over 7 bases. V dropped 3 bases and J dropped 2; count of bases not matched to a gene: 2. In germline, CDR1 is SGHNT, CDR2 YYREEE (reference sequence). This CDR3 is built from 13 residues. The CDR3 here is CASSWGQTYEQYF. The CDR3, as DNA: TGTGCCAGCAGCTGGGGACAGACCTACGAGCAGTACTTC.

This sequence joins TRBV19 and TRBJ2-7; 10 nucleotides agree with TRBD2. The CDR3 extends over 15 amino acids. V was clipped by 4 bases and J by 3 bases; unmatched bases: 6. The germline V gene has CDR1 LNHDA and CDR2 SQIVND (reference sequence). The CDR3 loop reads CASSKPGLANYEQYF. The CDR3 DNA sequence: TGTGCCAGTAGTAAACCGGGACTAGCGAACTACGAGCAGTACTTC.

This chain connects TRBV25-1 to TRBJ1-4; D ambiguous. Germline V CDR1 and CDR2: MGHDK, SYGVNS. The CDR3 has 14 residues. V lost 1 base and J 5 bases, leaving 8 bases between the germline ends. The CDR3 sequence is CASSESGSNEKLFF. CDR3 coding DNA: TGTGCCAGCAGTGAATCTGGCAGCAATGAAAAACTGTTTTTT.

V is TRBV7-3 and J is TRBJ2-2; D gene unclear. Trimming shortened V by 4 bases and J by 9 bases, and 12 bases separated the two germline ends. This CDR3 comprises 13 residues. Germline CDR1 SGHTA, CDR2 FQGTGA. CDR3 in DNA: TGTGCCAGCAGCTCCCCCGTGGGCCGGGAGCTGTTTTTT. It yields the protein CASSSPVGRELFF.

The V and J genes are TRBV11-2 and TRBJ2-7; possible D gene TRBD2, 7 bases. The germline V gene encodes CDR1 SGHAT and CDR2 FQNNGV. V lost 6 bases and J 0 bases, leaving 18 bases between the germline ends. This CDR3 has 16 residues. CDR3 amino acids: CASRALGGGISYEQYF. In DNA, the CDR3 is TGTGCCAGCAGGGCCCTAGGGGGAGGGATCTCCTACGAGCAGTACTTC.

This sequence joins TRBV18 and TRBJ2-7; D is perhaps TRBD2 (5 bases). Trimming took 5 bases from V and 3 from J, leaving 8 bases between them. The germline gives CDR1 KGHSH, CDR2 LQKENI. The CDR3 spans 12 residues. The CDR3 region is CASSDDYYEQYF. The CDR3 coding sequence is TGTGCCAGCTCAGACGACTACTACGAGCAGTACTTC. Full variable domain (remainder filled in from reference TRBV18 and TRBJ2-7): NAGVMQNPRHLVRRRGQEARLRCSPMKGHSHVYWYRQLPEEGLKFMVYLQKENIIDESGMPKERFSAEFPKEGPSILRIQQVVRGDSAAYFCASSDDYYEQYFGPGTRLTVT.

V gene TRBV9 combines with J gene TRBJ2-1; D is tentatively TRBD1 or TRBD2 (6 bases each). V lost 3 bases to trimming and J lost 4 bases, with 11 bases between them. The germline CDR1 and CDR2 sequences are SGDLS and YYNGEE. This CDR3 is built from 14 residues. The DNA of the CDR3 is TGTGCCAGCAGCGCTATAGGGGGGTACAATGAGCAGTTCTTC. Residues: CASSAIGGYNEQFF. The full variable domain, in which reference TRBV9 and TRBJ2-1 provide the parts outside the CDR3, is DSGVTQTPKHLITATGQRVTLRCSPRSGDLSVYWYQQSLDQGLQFLIQYYNGEERAKGNILERFSAQQFPDLHSELNLSSLELGDSALYFCASSAIGGYNEQFFGPGTRLTVL.

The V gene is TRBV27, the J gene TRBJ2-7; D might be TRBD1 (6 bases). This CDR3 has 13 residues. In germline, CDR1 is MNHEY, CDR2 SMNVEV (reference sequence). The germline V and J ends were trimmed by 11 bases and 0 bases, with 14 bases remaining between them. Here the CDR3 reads CAGMGASSYEQYF. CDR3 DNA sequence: TGTGCCGGCATGGGGGCGAGCTCCTACGAGCAGTACTTC.

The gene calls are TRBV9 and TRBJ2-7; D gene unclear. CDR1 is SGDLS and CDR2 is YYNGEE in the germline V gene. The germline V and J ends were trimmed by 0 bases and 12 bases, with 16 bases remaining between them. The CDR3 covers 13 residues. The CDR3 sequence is CASSVVLSKGAYF. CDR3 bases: TGTGCCAGCAGCGTAGTTTTATCTAAGGGTGCGTACTTC.

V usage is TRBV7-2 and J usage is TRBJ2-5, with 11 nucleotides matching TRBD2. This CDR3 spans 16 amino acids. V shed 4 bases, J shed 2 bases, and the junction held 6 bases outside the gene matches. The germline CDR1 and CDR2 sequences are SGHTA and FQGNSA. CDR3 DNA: TGTGCCAGCAGCTCGCAGGGGACTAGCGGTCAAGAGACCCAGTACTTC. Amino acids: CASSSQGTSGQETQYF.

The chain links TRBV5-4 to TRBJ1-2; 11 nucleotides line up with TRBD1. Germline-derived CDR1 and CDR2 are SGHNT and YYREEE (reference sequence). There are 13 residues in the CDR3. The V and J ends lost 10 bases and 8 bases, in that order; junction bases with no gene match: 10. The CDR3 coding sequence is TGTGCCGGGGGACAGGGGGTTTCTTCCGGCTACACCTTC. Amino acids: CAGGQGVSSGYTF.

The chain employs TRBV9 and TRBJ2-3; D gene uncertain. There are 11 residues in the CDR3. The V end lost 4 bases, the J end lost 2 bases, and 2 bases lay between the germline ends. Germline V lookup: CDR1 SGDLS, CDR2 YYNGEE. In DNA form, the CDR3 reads TGTGCCAGCAGCACCACAGATACGCAGTATTTT. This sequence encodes CASSTTDTQYF. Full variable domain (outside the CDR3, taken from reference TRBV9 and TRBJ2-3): DSGVTQTPKHLITATGQRVTLRCSPRSGDLSVYWYQQSLDQGLQFLIQYYNGEERAKGNILERFSAQQFPDLHSELNLSSLELGDSALYFCASSTTDTQYFGPGTRLTVL.